This entry concerns a single T cell receptor (beta chain). Its antigen is unknown. This may be a read error: a much more frequent sequence differs by one nucleotide. This record comes from a study of T cells in Graves' hyperthyroidism and ophthalmopathy. The CDR3 regions of TCR beta were amplified from RNA transcripts. An initial round of RT-PCR targeting the TCR CDR3 relied on the HTBI primer set. TCRdb ran MiXCR on the multiplex PCR reads and lists one entry per CDR3 protein. The repertoire holds some 550,000 distinct CDR3 sequences, about a sixth seen once, with around 3.3% in the top ten. Study-wide points: Ophthalmopathy cases were set apart from stable hyperthyroidism by a 13 V-J model. With a median lead of about six months before onset, the model predicted ophthalmopathy.

Thyroid ultrasound and orbital computed tomography, with clinical symptoms and serum thyroxine and TRAb, informed diagnoses. CDR1 and CDR2 (germline): SNHLY, FYNNEI. This CDR3 has 13 residues. This sequence originates from a woman between 40 and 50 years old with Graves' ophthalmopathy. J is TRBJ2-7 and V is TRBV2; D might be TRBD2 (6 bases). Specimen: blood. Here the CDR3 reads CASGGIQTYGQYF. The CDR3 nucleotides are TGTGCCAGCGGGGGGATTCAAACCTACGGGCAGTACTTC.